This passage covers 28 T cell receptor beta chains from one sample sequenced in a study of cytomegalovirus exposure and HLA in healthy donors. The table came from immunoSEQ multiplex PCR; TCRdb's copy has only in-frame clones and leaves some out. Among about 110,000 clones, around nine tenths were seen once, and the ten largest hold under 1.5%. Input material: PBMCs. The receptors here all came from a woman in her 30s in good health and CMV-seropositive.

The CDR3: CASSYPGLAGVGNEQFF. Here the CDR3 DNA reads TGTGCCAGCAGTTACCCGGGACTAGCGGGAGTGGGCAATGAGCAGTTCTTC. V gene TRBV28 combines with J gene TRBJ2-1; 14 nucleotides align to TRBD2. Germline V gene sequence: CDR1 MDHEN, CDR2 SYDVKM. This CDR3 is built from 17 residues. V dropped 4 bases and J dropped 6; count of bases not matched to a gene: 8.

The chain joins TRBV5-1 to TRBJ2-6; 7 bases are shared with TRBD2. The junction had 4 bases not matched to a gene; V was cut back by 4 bases and J by 0 bases. The CDR3 totals 16 residues. Per the germline V gene, CDR1 is SGHRS and CDR2 is YFSETQ. The CDR3 spells CASSPGLISGANVLTF. Here the CDR3 DNA reads TGCGCCAGCAGCCCGGGACTAATCTCTGGGGCCAACGTCCTGACTTTC.

This sequence joins TRBV7-6 and TRBJ2-2, with TRBD2 matching over 11 bases. This CDR3 has 15 amino acids. V shed 5 bases and J 6 bases; nucleotides not matched to a gene: 5. The V gene's germline CDR1 is SGHVS and CDR2 FNYEAQ. CDR3 nucleotides: TGTGCCAGCAGCACCACTAGCGGGAGCGCCGGGGAGCTGTTTTTT. Its protein product is CASSTTSGSAGELFF.

The rearrangement links TRBV2 to TRBJ1-6; 8 nucleotides line up with TRBD1. Trimming at V came to 3 bases and at J to 6 bases, leaving 7 bases not matched to a gene. Germline V gene data show CDR1 as SNHLY and CDR2 as FYNNEI. The CDR3 loop spans 16 amino acids. The CDR3 DNA reads as TGTGCCAGCAGTGACCCGGGGACAGGACTTAATTCACCCCTCCACTTT. Encoded protein: CASSDPGTGLNSPLHF.

The genes are TRBV6-5 and TRBJ2-3; TRBD1 is a possible D gene (5 bases). V was pared by 7 bases and J by 0 bases, with 11 bases between. Per germline, CDR1 MNHEY and CDR2 SVGAGI. CDR3 length: 14 amino acids. The CDR3 region has the DNA TGTGCCAGCACCCCGACAGTTAGCACAGATACGCAGTATTTT. This translates into CASTPTVSTDTQYF.

The chain is built from TRBV4-1 and TRBJ2-7; D is perhaps TRBD1 (6 bases). Per germline, CDR1 MGHRA and CDR2 YSYEKL. V was shortened by 0 bases and J by 2 bases, with 23 bases between the two germline ends. The CDR3 covers 19 residues. This CDR3 reads CASSQDVDSGTSLPYEQYF. For the CDR3, the DNA is TGCGCCAGCAGCCAAGATGTGGACAGCGGAACCTCGCTTCCCTACGAGCAGTACTTC.

The rearrangement joins TRBV29-1 to TRBJ2-1; 7 nucleotides agree with TRBD2. The CDR3 runs to 13 residues. Germline CDR1 and CDR2: SQVTM and ANQGSEA. Trimming cost V 2 bases and J 12 bases; bases outside gene matches: 10. The CDR3 coding sequence is TGCAGCGTTGAACTAGCGGCCTATTTTGGGCAGTTCTTC. Its translation is CSVELAAYFGQFF.

The chain is built from TRBV2 and TRBJ2-1; TRBD2 matches 7 bases. The CDR3 is made up of 15 amino acids. In germline, CDR1 is SNHLY, CDR2 FYNNEI. Trimming at V came to 3 bases and at J to 4 bases, leaving 6 bases not matched to a gene. The CDR3, as DNA: TGTGCCAGCAGTGAGGCCAGCGGGGCTTACAATGAGCAGTTCTTC. This encodes CASSEASGAYNEQFF.

This chain connects TRBV9 to TRBJ2-2; TRBD1 matches at 10 bases. The trim removed 3 bases at V and 6 bases at J, leaving 8 bases unmatched. This CDR3 is built from 16 residues. The germline V gene has CDR1 SGDLS and CDR2 YYNGEE. The CDR3 reads CASSAPGGTGAGELFF. CDR3 DNA sequence: TGTGCCAGCAGCGCCCCGGGGGGGACAGGGGCCGGGGAGCTGTTTTTT.

This chain connects TRBV6-5 to TRBJ2-3, with 10 bases identical to TRBD2. Trimming removed 2 bases from V and 6 bases from J; junction bases left unmatched: 5. Germline assignment: CDR1 MNHEY and CDR2 SVGAGI. The CDR3 covers 15 residues. DNA for the CDR3: TGTGCCAGCAGTTACACTAGCGGGACTCGTGATACGCAGTATTTT. Translated, it gives CASSYTSGTRDTQYF.

The J gene is TRBJ1-5, the V gene TRBV27, with no clear D. This CDR3 is 15 amino acids long. Trimming pared 5 bases from V and 0 bases from J, leaving 11 bases between. In germline, CDR1 is MNHEY, CDR2 SMNVEV (reference sequence). This chain's CDR3 is CASSPEGYSNQPQHF. In DNA form, the CDR3 reads TGTGCCAGCAGTCCTGAGGGCTATAGCAATCAGCCCCAGCATTTT.

V is TRBV27 and J is TRBJ1-6; tentatively, D is TRBD1 (5 bases). Germline V gene lookup returns CDR1 MNHEY and CDR2 SMNVEV (reference sequence). V shed 5 bases and J shed 10 bases, with 18 bases lying between them. CDR3 length: 15 amino acids. The CDR3 protein is CASSPPRLGVSPLHF. For the CDR3, the DNA is TGTGCCAGCAGTCCCCCCCGTTTAGGGGTCTCACCCCTCCACTTT.

V is TRBV9 and J is TRBJ1-1; D unclear. Germline loops: CDR1 SGDLS, CDR2 YYNGEE. This CDR3 is built from 14 residues. V lost 4 bases and J 4 bases, leaving 14 bases between the germline ends. This CDR3 reads CASSSATRSTEAFF. DNA of the CDR3: TGTGCCAGCAGCTCAGCTACGAGGTCCACTGAAGCTTTCTTT.

This chain uses TRBV29-1 with TRBJ2-5; perhaps TRBD2 as D (5 bases). V lost 1 base to trimming and J lost 2 bases, with 8 bases between them. The CDR3 has 13 residues. The germline V gene has CDR1 SQVTM and CDR2 ANQGSEA. CDR3 amino acids: CSVEGRGQETQYF. CDR3 bases: TGCAGCGTTGAAGGTCGGGGTCAAGAGACCCAGTACTTC.

The CDR3 region has the DNA TGTGCCAGCAGTTCCCCGGGACAGGGCTACGAGCAGTACTTC. Translating gives CASSSPGQGYEQYF. The rearrangement links TRBV28 to TRBJ2-7; 9 bases agree with TRBD1. V shed 4 bases and J 3 bases; nucleotides not matched to a gene: 4. Germline-derived CDR1 and CDR2 are MDHEN and SYDVKM. The CDR3 covers 14 residues.

This clone was counted once. The CDR3 DNA reads TGTGCCAGCAGTGAAGGTCCTACAGGGGCCCCTTATGGCTACACCTTC. This codes for CASSEGPTGAPYGYTF. This sequence joins TRBV6-1 and TRBJ1-2; 7 nucleotides agree with TRBD1. Germline V gene data show CDR1 as MNHNS and CDR2 as SASEGT. CDR3 size: 16 residues. With V trimmed by 1 base and J by 5 bases, 10 bases remained unmatched.

The V call is TRBV7-8, the J call TRBJ1-4; a weak D match, TRBD1 (5 bases). This CDR3 has 14 amino acids. Trimming removed 5 bases from V and 6 bases from J, with 13 bases in between. Per germline, CDR1 SGHVS and CDR2 FQNEAQ. CDR3 in amino acids: CASSRTLSHEKLFF. In DNA, the CDR3 is TGTGCCAGCAGCAGGACATTATCTCATGAAAAACTGTTTTTT.

The chain combines TRBV6-5 with TRBJ2-1; 14 bases align to TRBD2. J lost 8 bases, V lost 4 bases, and 7 bases had no gene match. Looked up from germline, CDR1 is MNHEY and CDR2 is SVGAGI. CDR3 length: 16 amino acids. This CDR3 is CASSSLRLAGGDEQFF. CDR3 nucleotides: TGTGCCAGCAGTTCCCTTCGACTAGCGGGAGGGGATGAGCAGTTCTTC.

The genes are TRBV27 and TRBJ2-1, with 7 bases aligning to TRBD2. CDR3 size: 14 residues. Germline lookup yields CDR1 MNHEY and CDR2 SMNVEV (reference sequence). V lost 7 bases to trimming and J lost 1 base; unmatched junction nucleotides: 4. This CDR3 reads CASTPGGSYNEQFF. CDR3 DNA sequence: TGTGCCAGCACCCCGGGGGGTTCCTACAATGAGCAGTTCTTC.

This clone was observed a single time. The chain uses TRBV5-1 and TRBJ1-2; D is unclear. This CDR3 is built from 13 residues. Germline V gene lookup returns CDR1 SGHRS and CDR2 YFSETQ. V was shortened by 0 bases and J by 7 bases, with 10 bases between the two germline ends. CDR3 sequence reads: CASSLDLSGGYTF. In DNA form, the CDR3 reads TGCGCCAGCAGCTTGGACCTATCGGGTGGCTACACCTTC.

The sample holds one count of this clone. V is TRBV4-2 and J is TRBJ1-6; D gene uncertain. The CDR3 has 13 amino acids. Germline-derived CDR1 and CDR2 are LGHNA and YNFKEQ. The V end was cut by 4 bases, the J end by 8 bases, with 9 bases between. The CDR3 protein is CASSPRVDSPLHF. CDR3 in DNA: TGTGCCAGCAGCCCCCGGGTGGATTCACCCCTCCACTTT.

V is TRBV7-3 and J is TRBJ1-1, with D unresolved. Germline CDR1 reads SGHTA; CDR2 reads FQGTGA. The CDR3 covers 13 residues. Trimming shortened V by 1 base and J by 4 bases, and 7 bases separated the two germline ends. CDR3 coding DNA: TGTGCCAGCAGCTTAAGGGCAGGCACTGAAGCTTTCTTT. The encoded protein is CASSLRAGTEAFF.

The V and J genes are TRBV28 and TRBJ2-1; 8 nucleotides agree with TRBD1. The trim removed 5 bases at V and 5 bases at J, leaving 2 bases unmatched. Germline loops: CDR1 MDHEN, CDR2 SYDVKM. The length of the CDR3 is 13 residues. CDR3 in DNA: TGTGCCAGCAGTCCAGGGGGCCACAATGAGCAGTTCTTC. It codes for CASSPGGHNEQFF.

The chain carries TRBV14 and TRBJ2-3, with D possibly matching TRBD2 (5 bases). This CDR3 region has 15 residues. Germline V gives CDR1 SGHDN, CDR2 FVKESK. The V end was cut by 4 bases, the J end by 2 bases, with 13 bases between. The CDR3 here is CASSPLYSATDTQYF. Here the CDR3 DNA reads TGTGCCAGCAGCCCTTTGTATAGCGCCACAGATACGCAGTATTTT. Combining the CDR3 with reference TRBV14 and TRBJ2-3 gives the whole variable domain EAGVTQFPSHSVIEKGQTVTLRCDPISGHDNLYWYRRVMGKEIKFLLHFVKESKQDESGMPNNRFLAERTGGTYSTLKVQPAELEDSGVYFCASSPLYSATDTQYFGPGTRLTVL.

V usage is TRBV10-3 and J usage is TRBJ2-3; 7 bases line up with TRBD2. Germline V CDR1 and CDR2: ENHRY, SYGVKD. The CDR3 is 15 amino acids. Trimming took 7 bases from V and 1 from J; bases not matched to a gene: 8. The CDR3 DNA is TGTGCCATCATGGCGGGGGATTCGGGCACAGATACGCAGTATTTT. Its translation is CAIMAGDSGTDTQYF.

The chain couples TRBV7-9 to TRBJ2-3; 11 bases are shared with TRBD2. CDR1 is SEHNR and CDR2 is FQNEAQ in the germline V gene (reference sequence). With 8 bases clipped from V and 0 bases from J, the junction kept 13 bases outside the gene matches. This CDR3 region has 18 residues. The CDR3 loop reads CASLSQIAGGFSTDTQYF. As DNA, the CDR3 is TGTGCCAGCCTCTCCCAAATAGCGGGGGGGTTTAGCACAGATACGCAGTATTTT.

The chain recombines TRBV30 with TRBJ2-1; 10 bases are shared with TRBD2. Germline CDR1 and CDR2: GTSNPN and SVGIG (reference sequence). The length of the CDR3 is 15 residues. CDR3 sequence reads: CASYLAGESYNEQFF. DNA of the CDR3: TGTGCATCTTACCTAGCGGGAGAGTCCTACAATGAGCAGTTCTTC.

The chain carries TRBV27 and TRBJ1-5; possibly TRBD1 for D (5 bases). Germline loops: CDR1 MNHEY, CDR2 SMNVEV (reference sequence). CDR3 size: 15 residues. V dropped 0 bases and J dropped 7 bases, with 13 bases sitting between them. CDR3 DNA: TGTGCCAGCAGTTTATCAAACAGTGCAGGGCAGCCCCAGCATTTT. Translation gives CASSLSNSAGQPQHF.